Below, 23 T cell receptor beta chains from the same sample are listed, as sequenced in a study of T cell responses to AZD1222 COVID-19 vaccine. Produced via immunoSEQ multiplex PCR; TCRdb's table is partial and in-frame only. Here the sample spans fewer than 85,000 clones, roughly 89% being singletons. The sample here was peripheral blood, taken 28 days after the second AZD1222 dose. Receptor source: an adult who received the AZD1222 COVID-19 vaccine.

The chain has TRBV25-1 and TRBJ1-1; D not certain. This CDR3 region has 12 residues. Trimming took off 5 bases at V and 3 bases at J, with 7 bases between the two ends. Germline-derived CDR1 and CDR2 are MGHDK and SYGVNS. The CDR3 DNA is TGTGCCAGCAGTATCACCTACACTGAAGCTTTCTTT. Amino acid sequence: CASSITYTEAFF. Based on the CDR3 plus reference TRBV25-1 and TRBJ1-1, the full variable domain is EADIYQTPRYLVIGTGKKITLECSQTMGHDKMYWYQQDPGMELHLIHYSYGVNSTEKGDLSSESTVSRIRTEHFPLTLESARPSHTSQYLCASSITYTEAFFGQGTRLTVV.

The chain carries TRBV27 and TRBJ2-5, with 7 bases lining up with TRBD1. The germline V gene has CDR1 MNHEY and CDR2 SMNVEV (reference sequence). J gave up 1 base and V 11 bases, and 10 bases lay outside the gene matches. The CDR3 has 14 residues. CDR3 sequence reads: CASNPGGPQETQYF. The CDR3 DNA follows: TGTGCCTCCAATCCAGGGGGTCCCCAAGAGACCCAGTACTTC.

V and J are TRBV7-9 and TRBJ1-5; 8 positions agree with TRBD1. Germline loops: CDR1 SEHNR, CDR2 FQNEAQ (reference sequence). The trim removed 1 base at V and 7 bases at J, leaving 3 bases unmatched. This CDR3 region has 14 residues. DNA of the CDR3: TGTGCCAGCAGCTTAGACGGACAGGGACAGCCCCAGCATTTT. Protein: CASSLDGQGQPQHF.

J is TRBJ1-1 and V is TRBV18; D unresolved. V gave up 3 bases and J gave up 4 bases, with 15 bases separating them. The CDR3 is 15 amino acids. Looked up from germline, CDR1 is KGHSH and CDR2 is LQKENI. The CDR3 DNA reads as TGTGCCAGCTCACCTCCACGCCCGGGAAGCACTGAAGCTTTCTTT. Amino acid sequence: CASSPPRPGSTEAFF.

CDR3 DNA sequence: TGCGCCAGCAGCTCGGGGGCCCGCCCCCCAACTAATGAAAAACTGTTTTTT. Translation gives CASSSGARPPTNEKLFF. The gene calls are TRBV5-1 and TRBJ1-4; tentative D call: TRBD1 (6 bases). Looked up from germline, CDR1 is SGHRS and CDR2 is YFSETQ. Trimming shortened V by 3 bases and J by 0 bases, and 15 bases separated the two germline ends. The CDR3 runs 17 residues.

In its sample, this clone was seen a few times. The gene calls are TRBV5-1 and TRBJ2-3; a weak D match, TRBD1 (6 bases). The length of the CDR3 is 15 residues. From germline, CDR1 is SGHRS and CDR2 YFSETQ. The V end was cut by 4 bases, the J end by 6 bases, with 18 bases between. The CDR3 DNA reads as TGCGCCAGCAGCACACAGGGTCGAAGTAGCGATACGCAGTATTTT. Protein sequence: CASSTQGRSSDTQYF.

The V call is TRBV6-5, the J call TRBJ1-6, with a tentative D call TRBD1 (5 bases). V was clipped by 6 bases and J by 8 bases, with 14 bases between them. Germline CDR1 is MNHEY and CDR2 is SVGAGI. This CDR3 comprises 14 residues. The chain's CDR3 is CASRTTVDHSPLHF. Here the CDR3 DNA reads TGTGCCAGCAGAACGACAGTGGATCATTCACCCCTCCACTTT.

This clone has a handful of counts. This chain connects TRBV7-9 to TRBJ2-1, with TRBD2 identical over 7 bases. Germline loops: CDR1 SEHNR, CDR2 FQNEAQ (reference sequence). The CDR3 runs to 16 residues. Trimming took 7 bases from V and 0 from J; bases not matched to a gene: 9. CDR3 loop: CASNPSGGSSYNEQFF. The DNA of the CDR3 is TGTGCCAGCAACCCTAGCGGCGGGAGCTCCTACAATGAGCAGTTCTTC.

The chain couples TRBV5-4 to TRBJ1-6, with 8 bases lining up with TRBD1. The germline CDR1 and CDR2 sequences are SGHNT and YYREEE (reference sequence). V lost 4 bases, J lost 7 bases, and 7 bases stayed unmatched. The CDR3 is 15 amino acids. The CDR3 protein is CASSLGQGGNSPLHF. Written as DNA, the CDR3 is TGTGCCAGCAGCCTTGGACAGGGTGGAAATTCACCCCTCCACTTT.

This chain connects TRBV27 to TRBJ2-3; D possibly corresponds to TRBD2 (6 bases). Germline V gene lookup returns CDR1 MNHEY and CDR2 SMNVEV (reference sequence). The CDR3 is 15 amino acids. V dropped 1 base and J dropped 1 base, with 9 bases sitting between them. CDR3 in DNA: TGTGCCAGCAGTTTATTGGAGCGGGGCACAGATACGCAGTATTTT. Its protein product is CASSLLERGTDTQYF.

This clone showed up just once. The chain combines TRBV19 with TRBJ2-5; D may be TRBD2 (5 bases). V lost 6 bases to trimming and J lost 10 bases, with 15 bases between them. Germline-derived CDR1 and CDR2 are LNHDA and SQIVND (reference sequence). This CDR3 has 12 residues. CDR3 DNA sequence: TGTGCCAGTAGCCCACTAGGGAAGGGCCAGTACTTC. Protein: CASSPLGKGQYF.

This chain joins TRBV19 and TRBJ2-1, with D tentatively TRBD2 (6 bases). In germline, CDR1 is LNHDA, CDR2 SQIVND (reference sequence). Trimming pared 6 bases from V and 8 bases from J, leaving 17 bases between. The CDR3 covers 14 residues. In DNA, the CDR3 is TGTGCCAGTAGCAAGACTAGTCTCTCCGATGAGCAGTTCTTC. Protein: CASSKTSLSDEQFF.

V gene TRBV28 combines with J gene TRBJ2-3; TRBD2 matches 11 bases. This CDR3 is built from 15 residues. The J segment lost 8 bases and the V segment lost 9 bases, leaving 13 bases of the junction unmatched. Germline values: CDR1 MDHEN, CDR2 SYDVKM. The chain's CDR3 is CASLFRGTSGVTQYF. The CDR3, as DNA: TGTGCCAGTCTATTCCGGGGGACTAGCGGTGTTACGCAGTATTTT.

This clone occurred once. The V gene is TRBV11-3, the J gene TRBJ2-1, with a weak D call TRBD1 (6 bases). Germline V gene lookup returns CDR1 SGHNT and CDR2 YENEEA. This CDR3 region has 12 residues. The ends were cut back, 5 bases at V and 6 bases at J, with 8 bases in the middle. The CDR3 sequence is CASSRQVNEQFF. The CDR3 DNA reads as TGTGCCAGCAGCCGACAGGTCAATGAGCAGTTCTTC.

The chain carries TRBV9 and TRBJ2-3, with 8 bases identical to TRBD2. CDR1 and CDR2 (germline): SGDLS, YYNGEE. The CDR3 is 16 amino acids. Trimming at V came to 4 bases and at J to 0 bases, leaving 7 bases not matched to a gene. The CDR3 DNA follows: TGTGCCAGCAGCCCAAGCGGGGGAGCTAGCACAGATACGCAGTATTTT. This encodes CASSPSGGASTDTQYF.

CDR3 residues: CASRSGTVYSNYGYTF. The CDR3 coding sequence is TGTGCCAGCAGATCCGGGACGGTCTACTCTAACTATGGCTACACCTTC. The gene calls are TRBV5-4 and TRBJ1-2; possibly TRBD1 for D (5 bases). The CDR3 spans 16 residues. The ends were cut back, 5 bases at V and 0 bases at J, with 17 bases in the middle. The germline V gene has CDR1 SGHNT and CDR2 YYREEE (reference sequence).

The V and J genes are TRBV7-8 and TRBJ2-2; D may match TRBD1 or TRBD2 (5 bases each). The CDR3 totals 15 residues. Trimming cost V 2 bases and J 0 bases, with 7 bases left between them. CDR1 and CDR2 (germline): SGHVS, FQNEAQ. CDR3 in amino acids: CASSLRGANTGELFF. CDR3 in DNA: TGTGCCAGCAGCTTAAGAGGGGCGAACACCGGGGAGCTGTTTTTT.

The chain carries TRBV27 and TRBJ1-6; maybe TRBD1 (5 bases). The CDR3 covers 13 residues. Per the germline V gene, CDR1 is MNHEY and CDR2 is SMNVEV (reference sequence). Trimming shortened V by 4 bases and J by 14 bases, and 15 bases separated the two germline ends. The CDR3 is CASSSPGPSALHF. For the CDR3, the DNA is TGTGCCAGCAGTTCTCCGGGACCCTCGGCCCTCCACTTT.

This chain connects TRBV6-5 to TRBJ2-3, with D hard to call. Trimming shortened V by 4 bases and J by 0 bases, and 8 bases separated the two germline ends. The CDR3 runs to 14 residues. Germline V gene data show CDR1 as MNHEY and CDR2 as SVGAGI. The CDR3 protein is CASSLTLSTDTQYF. CDR3 DNA: TGTGCCAGCAGTTTGACGCTCAGCACAGATACGCAGTATTTT.

The chain has TRBV5-1 and TRBJ2-5; D is unclear. In germline, CDR1 is SGHRS, CDR2 YFSETQ. The CDR3 has 14 residues. Trimming took 2 bases from V and 1 from J, leaving 9 bases between them. CDR3 in amino acids: CASSFRGIQETQYF. CDR3 bases: TGCGCCAGCAGCTTTCGTGGAATCCAAGAGACCCAGTACTTC.

The V and J genes are TRBV5-4 and TRBJ1-2, with D hard to call. With 4 bases removed from V and 7 bases from J, the gap between germline ends came to 29 bases. The CDR3 runs to 18 residues. CDR1 is SGHNT, CDR2 YYREEE, per germline (reference sequence). The chain's CDR3 is CASSPFNEGKAVRFGYTF. As DNA, the CDR3 is TGTGCCAGCAGCCCCTTCAATGAGGGCAAGGCGGTGCGCTTTGGCTACACCTTC.

The chain employs TRBV5-5 and TRBJ2-7; D may be TRBD1 (5 bases). The CDR3 contains 14 residues. Trimming shortened V by 2 bases and J by 5 bases, and 14 bases separated the two germline ends. Germline-derived CDR1 and CDR2 are SGHKS and YYEKEE (reference sequence). The CDR3: CASSFTGVRDEQYV. The CDR3 region has the DNA TGTGCCAGCAGCTTTACAGGTGTTAGAGACGAGCAGTACGTC.

V and J are TRBV7-2 and TRBJ2-3; 10 nucleotides match TRBD1. Germline-derived CDR1 and CDR2 are SGHTA and FQGNSA. This CDR3 region has 16 residues. J was trimmed by 1 base and V by 4 bases; bases with no gene match: 5. The CDR3 here is CASSSPDRGGTDTQYF. CDR3 sequence (DNA): TGTGCCAGCAGCTCCCCGGACAGGGGGGGCACAGATACGCAGTATTTT.